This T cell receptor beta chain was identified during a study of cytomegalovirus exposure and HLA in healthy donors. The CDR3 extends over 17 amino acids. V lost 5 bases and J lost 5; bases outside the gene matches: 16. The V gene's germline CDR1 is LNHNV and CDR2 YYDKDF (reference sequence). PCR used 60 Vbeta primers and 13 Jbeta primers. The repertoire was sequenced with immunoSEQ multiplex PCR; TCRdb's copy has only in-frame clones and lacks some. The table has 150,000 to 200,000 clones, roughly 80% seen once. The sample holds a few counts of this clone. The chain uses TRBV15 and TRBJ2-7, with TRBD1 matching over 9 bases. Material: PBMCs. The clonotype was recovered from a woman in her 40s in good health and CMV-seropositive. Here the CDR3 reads CATSYLWTGVTRDEQYF. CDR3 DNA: TGTGCCACCAGCTACCTCTGGACAGGGGTAACGCGGGACGAGCAGTACTTC.